This T cell receptor (beta chain) was identified in a study of regulatory T cells in long-lasting Graves disease. Construction of TCR beta libraries relied on iRepertoire HTBI primers and on Arm-PCR targeting CDR3 regions. Each CDR3 protein is one row after TCRdb ran MiXCR on the multiplex PCR reads. This sample has under 300,000 distinct CDR3 sequences, with roughly 18% found just once. The time point: newly diagnosed GD, antithyroid drugs for less than 3 months. Generation of the TCR library employed RNA extracted from PBMCs. The CDR3 contains 14 residues. The junction had 10 bases not matched to a gene; V was cut back by 5 bases and J by 7 bases. The sample holds many counts of this clonotype. The same specimen was also included in a second study, on T cells in Graves' hyperthyroidism and ophthalmopathy.

The source is a woman in her twenties or thirties with Graves disease. This chain connects TRBV12-3 or TRBV12-4 to TRBJ1-1; the match to TRBD1 covers 7 bases. The sequences come from peripheral blood mononuclear cells (PBMCs), collected at new diagnosis, from a patient treated with antithyroid drugs. The CDR3 reads CASSPMSRDSEAFF. In DNA form, the CDR3 reads TGTGCCAGCAGTCCAATGTCCCGGGACAGTGAAGCTTTCTTT.